The following is a TCR beta chain sequence with its context. Antigen specificity is unknown. The protocol was immunoSEQ multiplex PCR, while the TCRdb copy is restricted to in-frame clones and leaves out a portion. The sample holds 35,000 to 50,000 clones; 85% are singletons and the top ten take approximately 3%. The data belong to a study of T cell clonotyping in hematopoietic cell transplantation. Trimming at V came to 1 base and at J to 12 bases, leaving 6 bases not matched to a gene. Looked up from germline, CDR1 is SGHAT and CDR2 is FQNNGV. The CDR3 covers 13 residues. Sample time point: recipient sample about 28 days before transplant, after cytoreduction. Regarding the study as a whole: Graft donor and pretransplant recipient Inverse Simpson Index values predicted broader posttransplant TCR diversity. Recipient TCR diversity dropped after transplant; expanded clonotypes rose from day 30 to 180.

The sample was peripheral blood mononuclear cells, taken before stem cell transplant. The V call is TRBV11-2, the J call TRBJ2-4; TRBD2 aligns across 7 bases. The source of this sequence is a man aged 55 to 69 with acute myeloid leukemia. Some clones in this sample may be carry-over from other donors' samples. The CDR3 DNA reads as TGTGCCAGCAGCTTAGTGGTGGGGGGGAGTCAGTACTTC. Protein sequence: CASSLVVGGSQYF.